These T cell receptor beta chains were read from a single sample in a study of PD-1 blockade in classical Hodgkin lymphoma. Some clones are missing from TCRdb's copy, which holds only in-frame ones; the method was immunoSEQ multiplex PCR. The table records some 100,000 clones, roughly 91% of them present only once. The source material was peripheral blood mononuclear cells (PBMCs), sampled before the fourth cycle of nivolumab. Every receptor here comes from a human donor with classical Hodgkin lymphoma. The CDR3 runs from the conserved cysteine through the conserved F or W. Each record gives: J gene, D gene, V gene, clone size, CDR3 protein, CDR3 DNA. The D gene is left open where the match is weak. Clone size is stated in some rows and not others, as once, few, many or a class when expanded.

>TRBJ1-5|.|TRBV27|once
CASRSPGLNQPQHF
TGTGCCAGCAGATCTCCGGGCCTCAATCAGCCCCAGCATTTT
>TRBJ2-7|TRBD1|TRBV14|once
CASSQVGQGYEQYF
TGTGCCAGCAGCCAAGTGGGACAGGGGTACGAGCAGTACTTC
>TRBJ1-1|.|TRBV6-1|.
CASSDTGTEAFF
TGTGCCAGCAGTGATACCGGGACTGAAGCTTTCTTT
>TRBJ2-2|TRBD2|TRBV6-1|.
CASSSGTLWAGELFF
TGTGCCAGCAGTAGCGGGACTCTTTGGGCCGGGGAGCTGTTTTTT
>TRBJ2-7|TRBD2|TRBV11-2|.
CASSLDQIAGDRSYEQYF
TGTGCCAGCAGCTTAGATCAGATAGCGGGAGATAGGTCCTACGAGCAGTACTTC
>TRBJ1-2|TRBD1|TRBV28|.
CASSLPDRGYGYTF
TGTGCCAGCAGTTTACCGGACAGGGGGTATGGCTACACCTTC
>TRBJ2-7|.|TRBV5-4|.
CASSSAGDYEQYF
TGTGCCAGCAGTTCGGCTGGGGACTACGAGCAGTACTTC
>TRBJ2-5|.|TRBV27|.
CASRPGLSIGETQYF
TGTGCCAGCAGGCCGGGACTTTCGATTGGGGAGACCCAGTACTTC
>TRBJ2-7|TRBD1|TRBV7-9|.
CASSPDRGSYEQYF
TGTGCCAGCAGCCCGGACAGGGGAAGCTACGAGCAGTACTTC
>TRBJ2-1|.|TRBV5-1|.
CASSLGGSPYNEQFF
TGCGCCAGCAGCTTGGGAGGGAGCCCCTACAATGAGCAGTTCTTC
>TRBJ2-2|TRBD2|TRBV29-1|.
CSVAGRGASRNTGELFF
TGCAGCGTTGCCGGGCGGGGGGCTAGCCGGAACACCGGGGAGCTGTTTTTT
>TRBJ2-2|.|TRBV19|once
CASKTSGLAYTGELFF
TGTGCCAGTAAGACCTCGGGGCTAGCATACACCGGGGAGCTGTTTTTT
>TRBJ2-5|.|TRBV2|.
CASRNQGHQETQYF
TGTGCCAGCCGGAACCAAGGACATCAAGAGACCCAGTACTTC
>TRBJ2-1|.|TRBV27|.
CASSFGQRSYNEQFF
TGTGCCAGCAGTTTCGGACAGCGCTCCTACAATGAGCAGTTCTTC
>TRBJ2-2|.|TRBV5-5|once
CASRPGHNTGELFF
TGTGCCAGCAGACCGGGACACAACACCGGGGAGCTGTTTTTT
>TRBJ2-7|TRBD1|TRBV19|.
CASSVFGTGGDEQYF
TGTGCCAGTAGTGTCTTCGGGACAGGGGGGGACGAGCAGTACTTC
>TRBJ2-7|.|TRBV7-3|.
CASKVGQSSYEQYF
TGTGCCAGCAAAGTGGGGCAGAGCTCCTACGAGCAGTACTTC
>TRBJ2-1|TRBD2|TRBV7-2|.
CASSPHGGTSGDNEQFF
TGTGCCAGCAGCCCTCATGGGGGGACTAGCGGAGACAATGAGCAGTTCTTC
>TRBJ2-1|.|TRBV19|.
CATSPRGGEQFF
TGTGCCACCAGTCCCCGGGGCGGTGAGCAGTTCTTC
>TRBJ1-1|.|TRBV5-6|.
CASSLYGPAEAFF
TGTGCCAGCAGCTTGTATGGGCCGGCTGAAGCTTTCTTT
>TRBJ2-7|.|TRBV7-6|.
CASSSTRTASYEQYF
TGTGCCAGCAGCTCCACCCGGACCGCCTCCTACGAGCAGTACTTC
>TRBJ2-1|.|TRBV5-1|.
CASSPDINEQFF
TGCGCCAGCAGCCCCGATATCAATGAGCAGTTCTTC
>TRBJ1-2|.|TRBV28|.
CASSFEETLWGYTF
TGTGCCAGCAGTTTTGAGGAAACCCTATGGGGCTACACCTTC
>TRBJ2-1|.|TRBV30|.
CAWSVRDEQFF
TGTGCCTGGAGTGTACGTGATGAGCAGTTCTTC
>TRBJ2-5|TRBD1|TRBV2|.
CASSRDRGEETQYF
TGTGCCAGCAGCCGTGACAGGGGAGAAGAGACCCAGTACTTC
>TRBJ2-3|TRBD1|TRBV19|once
CASSIPKWGTGDPDTQYF
TGTGCCAGTAGTATACCAAAGTGGGGGACAGGGGACCCAGATACGCAGTATTTT
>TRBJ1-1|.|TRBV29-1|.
CSVLRGRGTEAFF
TGCAGCGTTTTAAGAGGTCGGGGCACTGAAGCTTTCTTT
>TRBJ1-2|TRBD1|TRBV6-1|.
CASSVARDSYGYTF
TGTGCCAGCAGTGTCGCCCGGGACAGCTATGGCTACACCTTC
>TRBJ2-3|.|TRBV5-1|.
CASSPWFGDTQYF
TGCGCCAGCAGCCCGTGGTTTGGAGATACGCAGTATTTT
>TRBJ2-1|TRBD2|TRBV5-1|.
CASSLETLAGRGKEQFF
TGCGCCAGCAGCTTAGAAACCCTAGCGGGAAGAGGGAAGGAGCAGTTCTTC
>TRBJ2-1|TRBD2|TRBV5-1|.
CASSLDTQLAGVEQFF
TGCGCCAGCAGCTTGGATACCCAACTAGCGGGAGTTGAGCAGTTCTTC
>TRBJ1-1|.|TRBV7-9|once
CASSRGGDTEAFF
TGTGCCAGCTCAAGGGGGGGAGATACTGAAGCTTTCTTT
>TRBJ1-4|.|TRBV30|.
CAWSVHTGTNEKLFF
TGTGCCTGGAGTGTACATACGGGAACTAATGAAAAACTGTTTTTT
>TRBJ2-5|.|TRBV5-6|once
CASSGGAGSYRPETQYF
TGTGCCAGCAGCGGGGGCGCGGGCTCTTATAGGCCAGAGACCCAGTACTTC
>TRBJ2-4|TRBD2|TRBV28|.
CASSLYVSLTSGRDF
TGTGCCAGCAGTTTATATGTGTCCCTGACTAGCGGGAGGGACTTC
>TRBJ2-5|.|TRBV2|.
CASKNDGYQETQYF
TGTGCCAGCAAAAACGACGGGTACCAAGAGACCCAGTACTTC
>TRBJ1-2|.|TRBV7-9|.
CASSLVRNYGYTF
TGTGCCAGCAGCTTAGTTCGAAACTATGGCTACACCTTC
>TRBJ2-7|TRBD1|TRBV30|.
CAWSTGTGGYEQYF
TGTGCCTGGAGTACGGGGACAGGGGGGTACGAGCAGTACTTC
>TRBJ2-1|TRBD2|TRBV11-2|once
CASSLIAGAANEQFF
TGTGCCAGCAGCTTAATAGCGGGAGCCGCCAATGAGCAGTTCTTC
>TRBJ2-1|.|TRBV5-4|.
CASSLWGRQGGSYNEQFF
TGTGCCAGCAGCTTGTGGGGTAGACAGGGAGGCTCCTACAATGAGCAGTTCTTC
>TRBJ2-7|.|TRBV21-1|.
CASSKGIGSYEQYF
TGTGCCAGCAGCAAAGGAATCGGCTCCTACGAGCAGTACTTC
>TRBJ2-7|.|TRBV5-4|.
CASSWGGQYYEQYF
TGTGCCAGCAGCTGGGGGGGACAATACTACGAGCAGTACTTC
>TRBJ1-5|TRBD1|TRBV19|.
CASSIETGGVIGDQPQHF
TGTGCCAGTAGTATCGAAACAGGGGGCGTGATTGGGGATCAGCCCCAGCATTTT
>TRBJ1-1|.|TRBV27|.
CASSLMSRSGSNTEAFF
TGTGCCAGCAGTTTAATGTCGCGATCAGGGAGTAACACTGAAGCTTTCTTT
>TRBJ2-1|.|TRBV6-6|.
CASSSTPQGSNEQFF
TGTGCCAGCAGCTCGACCCCTCAGGGGAGCAATGAGCAGTTCTTC
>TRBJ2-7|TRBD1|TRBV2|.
CASSSPGQGINEQYF
TGTGCCAGCAGTTCCCCGGGACAGGGGATCAACGAGCAGTACTTC
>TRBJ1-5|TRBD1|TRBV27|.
CASSLWTGSQPQHF
TGTGCCAGCAGTCTATGGACAGGGTCGCAGCCCCAGCATTTT
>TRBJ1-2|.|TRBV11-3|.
CASIPQTENPNYGYTF
TGTGCCAGCATCCCCCAGACCGAGAATCCTAACTATGGCTACACCTTC
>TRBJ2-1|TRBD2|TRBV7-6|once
CASSSGLAGALSYNEQFF
TGTGCCAGCAGTTCTGGACTAGCGGGAGCCCTCTCCTACAATGAGCAGTTCTTC
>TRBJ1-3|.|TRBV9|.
CASSVGLSSGNTIYF
TGTGCCAGCAGCGTAGGTCTCTCCTCTGGAAACACCATATATTTT
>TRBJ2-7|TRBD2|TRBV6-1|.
CASSGTSAYEQYF
TGTGCCAGCAGTGGGACTAGCGCGTACGAGCAGTACTTC
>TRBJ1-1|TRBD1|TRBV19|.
CASRGTGSNTEAFF
TGTGCCAGTAGGGGGACAGGGTCAAACACTGAAGCTTTCTTT
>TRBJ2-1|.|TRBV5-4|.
CASSSPTGLGEQFF
TGTGCCAGCAGCTCCCCGACCGGGCTCGGTGAGCAGTTCTTC
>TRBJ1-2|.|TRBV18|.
CASSLLNAGANYGYTF
TGTGCCAGCTCCCTATTAAATGCCGGGGCGAACTATGGCTACACCTTC
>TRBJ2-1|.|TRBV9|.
CASGGAARREQFF
TGTGCCAGCGGGGGGGCTGCGCGCCGGGAGCAGTTCTTC